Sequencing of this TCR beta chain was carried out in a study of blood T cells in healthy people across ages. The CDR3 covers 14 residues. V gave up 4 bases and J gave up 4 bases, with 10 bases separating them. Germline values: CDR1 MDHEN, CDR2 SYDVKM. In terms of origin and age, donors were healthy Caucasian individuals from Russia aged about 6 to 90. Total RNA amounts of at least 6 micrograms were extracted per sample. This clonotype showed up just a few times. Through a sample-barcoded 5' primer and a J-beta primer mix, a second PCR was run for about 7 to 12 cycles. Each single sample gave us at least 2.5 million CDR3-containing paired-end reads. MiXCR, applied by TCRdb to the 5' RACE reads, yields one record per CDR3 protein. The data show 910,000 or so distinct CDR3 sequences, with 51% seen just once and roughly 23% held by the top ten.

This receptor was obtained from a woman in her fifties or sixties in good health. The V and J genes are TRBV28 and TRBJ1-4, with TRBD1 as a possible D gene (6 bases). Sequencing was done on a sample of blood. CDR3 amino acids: CASSSGQINEKLFF. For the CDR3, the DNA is TGTGCCAGCAGTTCCGGACAGATTAATGAAAAACTGTTTTTT.